This is a list of T cell receptor beta chains from one sample in a study of early T cells in non-severe SARS-CoV-2 infection. From the 5' RACE reads, TCRdb called clonotypes with MiXCR, one entry per CDR3 protein. The sample includes 68,000 or so distinct CDR3 sequences, 11% of them seen just once. Input material: whole blood. These receptor sequences come from an adult who was a healthcare worker with PCR-confirmed SARS-CoV-2 infection or an uninfected control (not recorded which). The CDR3 runs from the conserved cysteine through the conserved F or W. A D gene is named only where the DNA matches it firmly. A row's size may be missing; if present it is once, few, many or a size class.

TRBV16	TRBJ2-7	14	few	NA	TGTGCCAGCAGCCCGAATTTCCCCTCCTACGAGCAGTACTTC	CASSPNFPSYEQYF
TRBV4-1	TRBJ2-7	15	few	NA	TGCGCCAGCAGCCGAACTCTAGCGAACTCCTACGAGCAGTACTTC	CASSRTLANSYEQYF
TRBV7-2	TRBJ2-2	13	few	NA	TGTGTCAGCAGCCTCTCCCGGGCCGGGGAGCTGTTTTTT	CVSSLSRAGELFF
TRBV5-1	TRBJ2-7	14	few	TRBD2	TGCGCCAGCAGCGGACTAGGGATGAAAGACGAGCAGTACTTC	CASSGLGMKDEQYF
TRBV4-1	TRBJ2-5	13	few	NA	TGCGCCAGCAGCCAGGGGGTTTTGGAGACCCAGTACTTC	CASSQGVLETQYF
TRBV14	TRBJ2-5	17	few	TRBD2	TGTGCCAGCAGCCAAGGACTAGCGGGAGGGCCGAGAGAGACCCAGTACTTC	CASSQGLAGGPRETQYF
TRBV18	TRBJ1-2	13	many	TRBD1	TGTGCCAGCTCCGCAACAGGGGTGATCGGCTACACCTTC	CASSATGVIGYTF
TRBV6-1	TRBJ2-7	16	NA	NA	TGTGCCAGCAGTGTACAGTATGCGGGCTATTCCTACGAGCAGTACTTC	CASSVQYAGYSYEQYF
TRBV7-2	TRBJ2-3	12	NA	TRBD1	TGTGCCAGCAGCTCCACCGGGACAGGGAGGTATTTT	CASSSTGTGRYF
TRBV20-1	TRBJ2-5	12	NA	NA	TGCAGTGCTAGGGGGGACCAAGAGACCCAGTACTTC	CSARGDQETQYF
TRBV21-1	TRBJ2-7	16	few	NA	TGTGCCAGCAGCAGAGACAGGACCTCAGTCTACTACGAGCAGTACTTC	CASSRDRTSVYYEQYF
TRBV12-3/TRBV12-4	TRBJ2-7	15	NA	TRBD2	TGTGCCAGCAGTTCTCGTGCTAGCGGGAGTCACGAGCAGTACTTC	CASSSRASGSHEQYF
TRBV9	TRBJ2-5	15	NA	NA	TGTGCCAGCAGCGTAGGGCTAGCGATGGATGAGACCCAGTACTTC	CASSVGLAMDETQYF
TRBV7-9	TRBJ2-1	12	NA	NA	TGTGCCAGCTTCGGACGGGACGATGAGCAGTTCTTC	CASFGRDDEQFF
TRBV6-2/TRBV6-3	TRBJ2-1	13	few	NA	TGTGCCAGCTTAGACATTTCATACAATGAGCAGTTCTTC	CASLDISYNEQFF